This T cell receptor beta chain was recovered during a study of blood T cell repertoires in COVID-19 (dated by TCRdb to about 2020). With respect to the entire study: Samples from collaborators originated in the United States, Italy and Spain and spanned both the acute and convalescent phases of COVID-19. The material from the prospective study consisted of cDNA or gDNA derived from T cells, B-cell-depleted T cells, or PBMCs. The dataset comprised deeply sampled blood TCRbeta repertoires from subjects exposed to, actively infected with, or recovered from COVID-19. The repertoires were made available in a free public database intended to serve as a resource for research on the immune response to SARS-CoV-2. The samples were drawn from the first 160 participants of the ongoing ImmuneRACE study and from roughly 1,300 subjects provided by 6 global collaborators. A de-identified subject ID, COVID-19 status, age in years and sex were almost always included in the sample metadata. Where HLA class I and class II types were available, the types were taken from metadata supplied by the sample provider, not from assay-based typing.

Worth noting for this clone: Its antigen target is currently unknown. Nothing much larger sits one base from this clone, and base qualities are not available.

The paper's findings and limits, for the study overall: How much clinical and demographic metadata was included differed by source and by participant, and the metadata was provided uncurated.

TCRbeta CDR3 regions were amplified from genomic DNA by means of the immunoSEQ Assay, a bias-controlled multiplex PCR. Turning to the authors' computational methods: The number of nucleated cells in each sample was estimated from the amplification of reference gene primers within the assay. To quantify the absolute abundance of each unique TCRbeta CDR3 rearrangement, sequence reads were collapsed and filtered. For each sample, productive Simpson clonality was calculated as the square root of Simpson's diversity index over productive rearrangements. As stored in TCRdb, this immuneACCESS dataset retains in-frame rearrangements with V and J assigned. A fraction of the clones does not appear; measured against another copy, unresolved V genes explain less than half of the discrepancy, and the remainder lacks a known reason. That table supplies the V and J calls and clone size; D and trimming were determined from the DNA. For this sample there are 120,000 or so clones; 79% appear just once. The top ten constitute 30% to 45% of the sample.

Each collaborating institution followed its own protocols to collect whole blood in K2EDTA tubes. For TCRbeta analysis, collaborators shipped samples as frozen whole blood, isolated PBMCs, or DNA extracted from either of those sample types. According to the germline V gene, CDR1 reads ENHRY and CDR2 reads SYGVKD. The CDR3, cysteine through phenylalanine, is 13 amino acids long. CDR3 DNA is the only sequence kept; it has 39 bases, read in frame from the first base. From V the trimming removes 7 bases and from J it removes 5 bases, while the gene matches leave 5 bases of the junction unaccounted for. The sequencing sample was made of peripheral blood. The sequence was collected from a man aged 40-49 years with active or convalescent COVID-19. Recombination joined TRBV10-3 with TRBJ2-5; TRBD1 lines up with 9 middle nucleotides. The CDR3 protein sequence reads: CAIKGQGGETQYF. Here is the DNA: TGTGCCATCAAGGGACAGGGAGGGGAGACCCAGTACTTC.